This TCR beta chain was recovered during a study of T cells in Graves' hyperthyroidism and ophthalmopathy. The TCR beta CDR3 regions underwent amplification using RNA transcripts as the source. A first-round RT-PCR of the TCR CDR3 used the HTBI primer set. TCRdb used MiXCR to reprocess the multiplex PCR reads, holding one entry per CDR3 protein. The table shows about 540,000 distinct CDR3 sequences, with 46% occurring only once. This CDR3 spans 15 amino acids. CDR1 and CDR2 (germline): DFQATT, SNEGSKA (reference sequence). The ends lost 6 bases at V and 5 bases at J; junction bases unmatched: 10. J is TRBJ2-5 and V is TRBV20-1; the match to TRBD2 covers 12 bases. The sequenced sample was peripheral blood or thyroid tissue (not recorded which). The source is a woman aged 18-35 years with Graves' hyperthyroidism. CDR3 region: CSAYWTSGTYETQYF. The CDR3 nucleotides are TGCAGTGCCTATTGGACTAGCGGGACCTACGAGACCCAGTACTTC.